This T cell receptor beta chain was found in a study of T cell repertoires in aging, cancer and after chemotherapy. Study-level results: Loss of evenness, beyond lost richness, contributed to age-related TCR diversity decline in cancer patients.

This clonotype was counted only a few times. Its antigen is as yet unknown. Rearranged V-D-J TRB sequences were amplified with a mixed TRB-A/B primer pool. Via MiXCR, TCRdb re-called the multiplex PCR reads, giving one row per CDR3 protein. In the table there are some 11,000 distinct CDR3 sequences, roughly 42% of which are singletons. The V end was cut by 6 bases, the J end by 3 bases, with 15 bases between. Germline lookup yields CDR1 DFQATT and CDR2 SNEGSKA (reference sequence). This CDR3 spans 14 amino acids. Amplification of TCR beta used genomic DNA extracted from peripheral blood. The clonotype originates from a human donor in good health. The sequenced sample consisted of blood. This chain uses TRBV20-1 with TRBJ2-1; no definite D call. CDR3 DNA: TGCAGTGCCAAGAGGCTGACCGTCTACAATGAGCAGTTCTTC. It specifies CSAKRLTVYNEQFF.